This TCR beta chain emerged from a study of PD-L1 blockade in urothelial cancer. Study at large: Prior exposure to chemotherapy in patients amounted to 0 to 3 regimens received. After treatment start, blood was analyzed at 3 weeks (second dose) and at 6 weeks. A median roughly 150,000 T cells were found in blood samples.

This CDR3 is built from 16 residues. Trimming took 4 bases from V and 1 from J; bases not matched to a gene: 8. Germline CDR1 is SGHDT and CDR2 is YYEEEE. Method: immunoSEQ multiplex PCR; TCRdb's copy keeps in-frame clones and lacks some. The sample carries roughly 45,000 clones, roughly 85% recorded once. This clonotype was obtained from a man aged 60 to 75 with urothelial cancer. The sample here was PBMCs, taken around atezolizumab (anti-PD-L1) treatment. The chain combines TRBV5-6 with TRBJ1-1; the match to TRBD1 covers 9 bases. In DNA form, the CDR3 reads TGTGCCAGCAGCGGTCGCGGGACAGGGCCGAACACTGAAGCTTTCTTT. It codes for CASSGRGTGPNTEAFF.